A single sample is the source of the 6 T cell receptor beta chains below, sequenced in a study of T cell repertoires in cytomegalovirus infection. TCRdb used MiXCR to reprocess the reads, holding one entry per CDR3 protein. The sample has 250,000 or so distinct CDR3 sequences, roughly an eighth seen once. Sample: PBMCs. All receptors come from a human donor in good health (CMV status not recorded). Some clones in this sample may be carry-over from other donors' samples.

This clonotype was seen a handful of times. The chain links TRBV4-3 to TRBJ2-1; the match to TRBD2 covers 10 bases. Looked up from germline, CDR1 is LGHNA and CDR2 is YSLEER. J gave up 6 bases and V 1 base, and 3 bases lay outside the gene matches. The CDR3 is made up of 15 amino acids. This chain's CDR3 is CASSQVLAGVNEQFF. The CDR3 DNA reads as TGCGCCAGCAGCCAAGTCCTAGCGGGAGTCAATGAGCAGTTCTTC.

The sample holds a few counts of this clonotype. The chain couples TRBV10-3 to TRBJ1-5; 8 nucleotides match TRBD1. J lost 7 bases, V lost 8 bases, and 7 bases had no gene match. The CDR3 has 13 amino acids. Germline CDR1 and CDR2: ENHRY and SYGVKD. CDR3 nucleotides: TGTGCCATCGGAGGACAGGGTGACCAGCCCCAGCATTTT. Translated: CAIGGQGDQPQHF.

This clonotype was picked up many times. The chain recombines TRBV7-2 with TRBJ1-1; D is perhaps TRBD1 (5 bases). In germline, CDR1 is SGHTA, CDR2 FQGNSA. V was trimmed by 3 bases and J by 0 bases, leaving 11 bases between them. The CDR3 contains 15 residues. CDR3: CASSLGGVLNTEAFF. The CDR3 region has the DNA TGTGCCAGCAGCTTGGGGGGGGTCCTGAACACTGAAGCTTTCTTT.

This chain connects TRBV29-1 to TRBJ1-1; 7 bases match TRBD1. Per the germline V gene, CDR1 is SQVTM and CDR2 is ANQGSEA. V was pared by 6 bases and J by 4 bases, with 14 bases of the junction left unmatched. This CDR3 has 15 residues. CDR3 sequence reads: CSVKPTGTVGTEAFF. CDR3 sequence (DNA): TGCAGCGTAAAGCCCACAGGGACAGTTGGCACTGAAGCTTTCTTT.

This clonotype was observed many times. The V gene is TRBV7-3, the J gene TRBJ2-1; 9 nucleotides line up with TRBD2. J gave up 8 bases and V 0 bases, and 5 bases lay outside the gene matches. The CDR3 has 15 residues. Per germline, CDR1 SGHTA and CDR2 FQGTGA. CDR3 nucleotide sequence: TGTGCCAGCAGCTTAACAGCGGGAGGACAAGATGAGCAGTTCTTC. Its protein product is CASSLTAGGQDEQFF.

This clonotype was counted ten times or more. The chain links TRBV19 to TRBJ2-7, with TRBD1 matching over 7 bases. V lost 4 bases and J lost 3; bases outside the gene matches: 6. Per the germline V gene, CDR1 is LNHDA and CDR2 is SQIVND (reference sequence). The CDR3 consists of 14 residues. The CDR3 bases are TGTGCCAGTAGTACCCGGACAGGCAACTACGAGCAGTACTTC. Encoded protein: CASSTRTGNYEQYF.